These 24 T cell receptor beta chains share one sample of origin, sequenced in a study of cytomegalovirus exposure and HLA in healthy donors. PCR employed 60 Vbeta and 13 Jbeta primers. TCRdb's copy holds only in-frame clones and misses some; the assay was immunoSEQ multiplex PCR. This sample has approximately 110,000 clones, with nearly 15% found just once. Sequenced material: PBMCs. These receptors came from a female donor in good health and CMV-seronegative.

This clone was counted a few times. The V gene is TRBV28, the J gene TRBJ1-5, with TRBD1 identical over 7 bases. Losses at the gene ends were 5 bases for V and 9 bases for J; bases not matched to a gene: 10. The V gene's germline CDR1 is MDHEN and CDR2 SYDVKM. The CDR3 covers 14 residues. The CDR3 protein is CASSTTEGARPQHF. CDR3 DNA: TGTGCCAGCAGTACGACAGAGGGGGCGCGGCCCCAGCATTTT. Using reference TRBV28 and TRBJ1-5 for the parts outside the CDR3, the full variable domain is DVKVTQSSRYLVKRTGEKVFLECVQDMDHENMFWYRQDPGLGLRLIYFSYDVKMKEKGDIPEGYSVSREKKERFSLILESASTNQTSMYLCASSTTEGARPQHFGDGTRLSIL.

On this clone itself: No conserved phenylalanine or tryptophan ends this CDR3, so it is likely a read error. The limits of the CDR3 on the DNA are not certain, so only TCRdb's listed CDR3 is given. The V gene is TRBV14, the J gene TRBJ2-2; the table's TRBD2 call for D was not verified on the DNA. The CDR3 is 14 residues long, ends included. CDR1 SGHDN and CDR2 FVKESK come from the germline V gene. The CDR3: CASRLAVNTGEMFL.

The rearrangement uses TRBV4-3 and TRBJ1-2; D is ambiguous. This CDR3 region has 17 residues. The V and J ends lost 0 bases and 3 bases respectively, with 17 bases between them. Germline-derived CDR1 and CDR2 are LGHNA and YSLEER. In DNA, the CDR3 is TGCGCCAGCAGCCAAGAGGGAATCCCGGGAGCTTACTATGGCTACACCTTC. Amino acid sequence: CASSQEGIPGAYYGYTF.

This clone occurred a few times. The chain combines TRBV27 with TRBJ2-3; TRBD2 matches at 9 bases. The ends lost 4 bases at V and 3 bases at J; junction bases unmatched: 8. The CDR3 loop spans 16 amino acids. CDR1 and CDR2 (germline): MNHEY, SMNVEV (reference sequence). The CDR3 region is CASSSPGTSPTDTQYF. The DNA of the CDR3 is TGTGCCAGCAGTTCTCCCGGGACTAGCCCAACAGATACGCAGTATTTT.

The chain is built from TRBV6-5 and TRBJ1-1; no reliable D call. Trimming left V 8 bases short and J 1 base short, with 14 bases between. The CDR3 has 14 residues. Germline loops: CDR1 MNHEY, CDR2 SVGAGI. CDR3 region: CASWTEQTNTEAFF. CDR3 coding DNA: TGTGCCAGCTGGACTGAACAGACGAACACTGAAGCTTTCTTT.

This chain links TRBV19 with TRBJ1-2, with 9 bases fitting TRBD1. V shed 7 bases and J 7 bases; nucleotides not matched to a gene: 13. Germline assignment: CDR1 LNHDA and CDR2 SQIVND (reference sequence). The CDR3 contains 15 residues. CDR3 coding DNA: TGTGCCAGTATTGAAAACAGGGGGCTGAGGAGTGGCTACACCTTC. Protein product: CASIENRGLRSGYTF.

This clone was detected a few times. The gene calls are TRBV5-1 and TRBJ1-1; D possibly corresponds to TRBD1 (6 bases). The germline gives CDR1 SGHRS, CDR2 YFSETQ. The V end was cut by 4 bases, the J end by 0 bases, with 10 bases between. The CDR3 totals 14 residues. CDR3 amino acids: CASSARGLNTEAFF. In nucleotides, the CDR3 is TGCGCCAGCAGCGCCAGGGGTTTGAACACTGAAGCTTTCTTT.

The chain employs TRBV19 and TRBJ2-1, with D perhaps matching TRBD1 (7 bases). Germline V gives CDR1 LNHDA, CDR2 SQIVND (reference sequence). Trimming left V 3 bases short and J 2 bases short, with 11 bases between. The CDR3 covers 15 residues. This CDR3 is CASSIGGTAYNEQFF. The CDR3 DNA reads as TGTGCCAGTAGTATCGGCGGGACAGCCTACAATGAGCAGTTCTTC.

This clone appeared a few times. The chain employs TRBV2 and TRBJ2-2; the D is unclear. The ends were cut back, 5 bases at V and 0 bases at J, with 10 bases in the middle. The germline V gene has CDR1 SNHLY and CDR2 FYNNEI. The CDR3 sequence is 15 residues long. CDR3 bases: TGTGCCAGCAGTCTTCGTACTTCGAACACCGGGGAGCTGTTTTTT. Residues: CASSLRTSNTGELFF.

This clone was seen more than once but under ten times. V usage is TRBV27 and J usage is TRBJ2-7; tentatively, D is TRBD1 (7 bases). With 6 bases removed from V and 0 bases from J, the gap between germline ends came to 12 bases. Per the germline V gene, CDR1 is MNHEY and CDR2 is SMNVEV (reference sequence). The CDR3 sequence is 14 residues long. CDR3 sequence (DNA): TGTGCCAGCAGCCCTCAGGGGGGCTCCTACGAGCAGTACTTC. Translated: CASSPQGGSYEQYF.

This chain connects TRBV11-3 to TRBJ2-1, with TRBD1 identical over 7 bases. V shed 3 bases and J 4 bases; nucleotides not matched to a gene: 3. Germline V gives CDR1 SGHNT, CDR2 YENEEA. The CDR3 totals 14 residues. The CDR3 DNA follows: TGTGCCAGCAGCTTGGGGACAGAGTACAATGAGCAGTTCTTC. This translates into CASSLGTEYNEQFF.

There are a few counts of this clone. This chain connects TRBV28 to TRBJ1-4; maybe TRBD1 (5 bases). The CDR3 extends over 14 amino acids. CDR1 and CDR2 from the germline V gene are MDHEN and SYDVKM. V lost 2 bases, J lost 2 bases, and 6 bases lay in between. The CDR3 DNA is TGTGCCAGCAGTTTAGGGGGGACTAATGAAAAACTGTTTTTT. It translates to CASSLGGTNEKLFF.

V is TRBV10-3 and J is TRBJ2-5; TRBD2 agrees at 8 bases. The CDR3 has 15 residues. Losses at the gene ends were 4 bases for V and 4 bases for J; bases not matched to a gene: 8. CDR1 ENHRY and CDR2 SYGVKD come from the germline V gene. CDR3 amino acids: CAISGSTSVVETQYF. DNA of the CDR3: TGTGCCATCAGTGGATCGACTAGCGTGGTAGAGACCCAGTACTTC.

For the CDR3, the DNA is TGTGCCAGCAGCGTAGAACTAGCGGGAGATACGCAGTATTTT. This encodes CASSVELAGDTQYF. The gene calls are TRBV9 and TRBJ2-3, with 9 bases that match TRBD2. Germline V gene sequence: CDR1 SGDLS, CDR2 YYNGEE. V lost 0 bases and J lost 5; bases outside the gene matches: 1. The CDR3 is 14 residues long.

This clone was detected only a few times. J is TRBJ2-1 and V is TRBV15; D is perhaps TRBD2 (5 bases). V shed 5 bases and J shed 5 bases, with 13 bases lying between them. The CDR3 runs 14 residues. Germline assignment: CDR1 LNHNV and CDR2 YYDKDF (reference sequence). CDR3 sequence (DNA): TGTGCCACCAGCTTACCGGACTGGGACAATGAGCAGTTCTTC. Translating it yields CATSLPDWDNEQFF.

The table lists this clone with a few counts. Here the CDR3 reads CAWSVQQGTEAFF. CDR3 DNA sequence: TGTGCCTGGAGTGTACAGCAGGGCACTGAAGCTTTCTTT. This rearrangement joins TRBV30 to TRBJ1-1; D is perhaps TRBD1 (5 bases). Trimming stripped 0 bases from V and 4 bases from J, with 9 bases between. The CDR3 sequence is 13 residues long. Germline V gives CDR1 GTSNPN, CDR2 SVGIG (reference sequence).

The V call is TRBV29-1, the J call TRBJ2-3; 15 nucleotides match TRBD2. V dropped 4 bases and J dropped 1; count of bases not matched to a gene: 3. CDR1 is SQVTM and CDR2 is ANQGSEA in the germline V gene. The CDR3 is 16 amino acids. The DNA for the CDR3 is TGCAGCGTTGCGGGACTAGCGGGGGGCGGCACAGATACGCAGTATTTT. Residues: CSVAGLAGGGTDTQYF.

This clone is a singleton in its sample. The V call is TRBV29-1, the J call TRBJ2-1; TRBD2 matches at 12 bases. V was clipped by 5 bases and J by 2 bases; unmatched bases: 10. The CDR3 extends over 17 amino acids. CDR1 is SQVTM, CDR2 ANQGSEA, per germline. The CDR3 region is CSVPKGLAGLAYNEQFF. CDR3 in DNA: TGCAGCGTTCCCAAGGGACTAGCGGGTCTTGCCTACAATGAGCAGTTCTTC.

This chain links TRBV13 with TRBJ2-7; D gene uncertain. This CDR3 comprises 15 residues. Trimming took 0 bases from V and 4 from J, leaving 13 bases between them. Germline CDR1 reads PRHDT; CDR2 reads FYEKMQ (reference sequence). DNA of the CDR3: TGTGCCAGCAGCTTAGGACAGCCCAGCCAATACGAGCAGTACTTC. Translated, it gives CASSLGQPSQYEQYF.

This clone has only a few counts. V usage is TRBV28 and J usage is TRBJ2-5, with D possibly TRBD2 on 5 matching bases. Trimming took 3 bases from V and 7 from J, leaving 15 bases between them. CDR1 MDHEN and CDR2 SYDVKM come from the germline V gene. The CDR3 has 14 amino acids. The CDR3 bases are TGTGCCAGCAGTTTCGGAGCGGTGAGCGGGACCCAGTACTTC. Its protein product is CASSFGAVSGTQYF.

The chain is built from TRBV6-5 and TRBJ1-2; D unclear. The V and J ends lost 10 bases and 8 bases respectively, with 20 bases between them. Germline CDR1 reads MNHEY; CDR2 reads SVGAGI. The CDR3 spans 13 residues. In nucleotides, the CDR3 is TGTGCCACCAAACAACCGGCAACTATGGGCTACACCTTC. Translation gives CATKQPATMGYTF.

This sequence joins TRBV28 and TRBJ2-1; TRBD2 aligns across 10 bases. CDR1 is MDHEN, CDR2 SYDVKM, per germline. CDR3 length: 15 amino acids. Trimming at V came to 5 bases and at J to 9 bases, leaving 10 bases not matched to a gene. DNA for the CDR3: TGTGCCAGCAGTCGCAGCGGGGGGGTCAGGGGTGAGCAGTTCTTC. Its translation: CASSRSGGVRGEQFF. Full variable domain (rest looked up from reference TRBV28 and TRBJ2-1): DVKVTQSSRYLVKRTGEKVFLECVQDMDHENMFWYRQDPGLGLRLIYFSYDVKMKEKGDIPEGYSVSREKKERFSLILESASTNQTSMYLCASSRSGGVRGEQFFGPGTRLTVL.

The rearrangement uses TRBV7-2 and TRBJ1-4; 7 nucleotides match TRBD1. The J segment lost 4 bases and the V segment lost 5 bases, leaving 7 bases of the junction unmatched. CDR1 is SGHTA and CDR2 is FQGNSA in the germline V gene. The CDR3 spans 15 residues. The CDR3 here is CASSRGQARNEKLFF. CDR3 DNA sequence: TGTGCCAGCAGCCGAGGACAGGCTCGTAATGAAAAACTGTTTTTT.

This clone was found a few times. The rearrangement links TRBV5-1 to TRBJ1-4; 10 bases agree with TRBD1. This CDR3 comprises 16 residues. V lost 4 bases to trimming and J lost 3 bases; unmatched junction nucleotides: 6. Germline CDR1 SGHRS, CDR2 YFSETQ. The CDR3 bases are TGCGCCAGCAGCCGGGACAGGGGTGGCTCTAATGAAAAACTGTTTTTT. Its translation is CASSRDRGGSNEKLFF.